This entry lists 15 T cell receptor beta chains sequenced from one sample in a study of Ad26.COV2.S vaccination and SARS-CoV-2 variants. Data came from immunoSEQ multiplex PCR; TCRdb stores just in-frame clones and leaves some out. The data contain under 300,000 clones, approximately 88% of them singletons. As to treatment: some 20 received Ad26.COV2.S at low or high dose, single or two shots; roughly five received placebo; per-sample allocation not given. Day 63 after the first vaccine or placebo injection was the time point for sampling. The input for sequencing was peripheral blood, taken in a trial of Ad26.COV2.S vaccine versus placebo. Receptors originate from a person aged 18-60 years who received the Ad26.COV2.S COVID-19 vaccine or a placebo.

The V call is TRBV10-1, the J call TRBJ2-5; a weak D match, TRBD1 (6 bases). Looked up from germline, CDR1 is WNHNN and CDR2 is SYGVQD (reference sequence). V was shortened by 10 bases and J by 4 bases, with 13 bases between the two germline ends. The CDR3 runs 12 residues. The CDR3 bases are TGCGCCATAAACAGGGCGCGAGAGACCCAGTACTTC. Translating gives CAINRARETQYF.

This clone was recorded only once. The chain recombines TRBV19 with TRBJ2-3; no clear D. The CDR3 is 12 amino acids. CDR1 and CDR2 (germline): LNHDA, SQIVND (reference sequence). V lost 3 bases, J lost 1 base, and 2 bases lay in between. The CDR3 DNA follows: TGTGCCAGTAGTATCGGCACAGATACGCAGTATTTT. Translating gives CASSIGTDTQYF.

The chain joins TRBV11-3 to TRBJ2-3; D is ambiguous. The CDR3 is 14 residues long. V was cut by 2 bases and J by 7 bases, with 13 bases left in between. CDR1 SGHNT and CDR2 YENEEA come from the germline V gene. CDR3 residues: CASSLRFSSHTQYF. The DNA for the CDR3 is TGTGCCAGCAGCTTACGTTTCTCATCCCATACGCAGTATTTT.

The gene calls are TRBV19 and TRBJ2-5; TRBD1 is a possible D gene (6 bases). Germline V gene sequence: CDR1 LNHDA, CDR2 SQIVND (reference sequence). The CDR3 has 14 residues. The V gene lost 5 bases and the J gene lost 2 bases, with 12 bases spanning the gap. CDR3 nucleotides: TGTGCCAGTAGTCCCCGACAGGTACAAGAGACCCAGTACTTC. Protein product: CASSPRQVQETQYF. The whole variable domain, remainder taken from reference TRBV19 and TRBJ2-5, is DGGITQSPKYLFRKEGQNVTLSCEQNLNHDAMYWYRQDPGQGLRLIYYSQIVNDFQKGDIAEGYSVSREKKESFPLTVTSAQKNPTAFYLCASSPRQVQETQYFGPGTRLLVL.

V and J are TRBV18 and TRBJ2-1, with D perhaps TRBD2 (5 bases). V lost 3 bases and J 12 bases, leaving 15 bases between the germline ends. Germline CDR1 KGHSH, CDR2 LQKENI. The CDR3 is 13 residues long. The CDR3 DNA is TGTGCCAGCTCACCGAACTCGAAAGAGGGGCAGTTCTTC. It yields the protein CASSPNSKEGQFF.

This clone came up once. This rearrangement joins TRBV5-1 to TRBJ1-5; no reliable D call. With 0 bases removed from V and 7 bases from J, the gap between germline ends came to 14 bases. The CDR3 covers 15 residues. Germline loops: CDR1 SGHRS, CDR2 YFSETQ. CDR3 in DNA: TGCGCCAGCAGCTTGGGAGGAGAGGGTACACAGCCCCAGCATTTT. Translated: CASSLGGEGTQPQHF.

This chain connects TRBV7-9 to TRBJ2-3, with TRBD2 matching 8 bases. CDR1 and CDR2 (germline): SEHNR, FQNEAQ (reference sequence). The junction had 7 bases not matched to a gene; V was cut back by 1 base and J by 7 bases. The CDR3 is made up of 15 amino acids. DNA for the CDR3: TGTGCCAGCAGCTTAGATCCGGGACTAGTCAATACGCAGTATTTT. The encoded protein is CASSLDPGLVNTQYF.

The sample holds a few counts of this clone. The rearrangement joins TRBV7-8 to TRBJ1-1; unclear D gene. Deletions cut 5 bases from V and 0 bases from J, with 16 bases between. CDR3 size: 16 residues. CDR1 is SGHVS, CDR2 FQNEAQ, per germline. The CDR3 DNA reads TGTGCCAGCAGCACCGCCGGGCCTTCCATGAACACTGAAGCTTTCTTT. As protein: CASSTAGPSMNTEAFF.

This rearrangement joins TRBV30 to TRBJ2-7, with D possibly matching TRBD1 (6 bases). This CDR3 has 13 amino acids. Germline V CDR1 and CDR2: GTSNPN, SVGIG (reference sequence). V lost 0 bases and J 5 bases, leaving 11 bases between the germline ends. CDR3 bases: TGTGCCTGGAGTGTAGCAGGGGCCCACGAGCAGTACTTC. This codes for CAWSVAGAHEQYF.

This clone appeared a few times. The chain has TRBV7-9 and TRBJ2-1; 9 bases are shared with TRBD2. CDR3 length: 16 residues. In germline, CDR1 is SEHNR, CDR2 FQNEAQ (reference sequence). The trim removed 4 bases at V and 4 bases at J, leaving 8 bases unmatched. The CDR3 is CASSSTVAGEYNEQFF. CDR3 DNA sequence: TGTGCCAGCAGCTCCACCGTAGCGGGAGAGTACAATGAGCAGTTCTTC.

The V and J genes are TRBV5-1 and TRBJ1-1; D uncertain. Looked up from germline, CDR1 is SGHRS and CDR2 is YFSETQ. V shed 0 bases and J shed 1 base, with 4 bases lying between them. The length of the CDR3 is 13 residues. Written as DNA, the CDR3 is TGCGCCAGCAGCTTGGACCAGAACACTGAAGCTTTCTTT. Protein product: CASSLDQNTEAFF.

The chain recombines TRBV7-9 with TRBJ1-5, with 7 nucleotides matching TRBD1. J was trimmed by 6 bases and V by 0 bases; bases with no gene match: 2. Germline V lookup: CDR1 SEHNR, CDR2 FQNEAQ (reference sequence). This CDR3 comprises 14 residues. The CDR3 DNA is TGTGCCAGCAGCTTAGCGCAGGGGGGTCAGCCCCAGCATTTT. The encoded protein is CASSLAQGGQPQHF.

The V call is TRBV6-2 or TRBV6-3, the J call TRBJ2-7; 11 bases fit TRBD2. This CDR3 contains 16 residues. The J segment lost 2 bases and the V segment lost 0 bases, leaving 3 bases of the junction unmatched. Germline V gene sequence: CDR1 MNHEY, CDR2 SVGEGT. This chain's CDR3 is CASSYSPGLAAYEQYF. The CDR3 DNA follows: TGTGCCAGCAGTTACTCACCGGGACTAGCGGCCTACGAGCAGTACTTC.

V gene TRBV30 combines with J gene TRBJ1-3, with D uncertain. Trimming left V 3 bases short and J 2 bases short, with 8 bases between. From germline, CDR1 is GTSNPN and CDR2 SVGIG (reference sequence). This CDR3 spans 13 amino acids. This CDR3 is CAWSPGPGNTIYF. The CDR3 bases are TGTGCCTGGAGCCCCGGACCTGGAAACACCATATATTTT.

This chain connects TRBV5-5 to TRBJ1-4; 9 nucleotides align to TRBD1. J was trimmed by 7 bases and V by 4 bases; bases with no gene match: 11. This CDR3 has 16 residues. CDR1 and CDR2 (germline): SGHKS, YYEKEE (reference sequence). The CDR3 DNA reads TGTGCCAGCAGCGTAGGTTTAGGACAGGGGAGTGAAAAACTGTTTTTT. Its protein is CASSVGLGQGSEKLFF.